In its sample, the clone carrying this T cell receptor (beta chain) was seen a few times. The antigen is undetermined. This specimen belongs to a study of radiotherapy plus CTLA-4 blockade in lung cancer. Looking at the study overall: An objective response was seen in 15% to 20% of patients, and disease control in around 31%. Notes on the study in general: Once radiotherapy plus ipilimumab had been given, TCR clones derived from tumor expanded in blood.

TCRdb's copy holds only in-frame clones and misses some; the assay was immunoSEQ multiplex PCR. Here the sample spans tens of thousands of clones, around 87% being singletons. Germline V gene lookup returns CDR1 SNHLY and CDR2 FYNNEI. Unmatched junction bases numbered 6, after V lost 0 bases and J lost 8 bases. The CDR3 is 14 residues long. The TCR originated in a human donor with non-small cell lung cancer who had stable disease on radiotherapy plus ipilimumab. This sequence joins TRBV2 and TRBJ1-2; TRBD1 agrees at 7 bases. Specimen: peripheral blood, collected from a patient treated with radiotherapy plus ipilimumab. The CDR3 spells CASSEARQGGGYTF. The DNA for the CDR3 is TGTGCCAGCAGTGAAGCGCGACAGGGTGGCGGCTACACCTTC. The complete variable domain, with remaining parts taken from reference TRBV2 and TRBJ1-2, reads EPEVTQTPSHQVTQMGQEVILRCVPISNHLYFYWYRQILGQKVEFLVSFYNNEISEKSEIFDDQFSVERPDGSNFTLKIRSTKLEDSAMYFCASSEARQGGGYTFGSGTRLTVV.